These 10 T cell receptor beta chains originate from one sample sequenced in a study of T cells in Graves' hyperthyroidism and ophthalmopathy. Researchers amplified the TCR beta CDR3 regions from RNA transcripts. TCR CDR3 regions were first amplified by RT-PCR with HTBI primers. TCRdb re-analysed the multiplex PCR reads in MiXCR, keeping a single row per CDR3 protein. The sample yields a few hundred thousand distinct CDR3 sequences, around 14% seen once. Source material: blood. The receptors originated from a woman aged 30 to 39 with Graves' hyperthyroidism.

This clonotype has a handful of counts. Since a much larger clone is just one base distant, this may be a read error. The V and J genes are TRBV11-2 and TRBJ2-3; D call uncertain. Looked up from germline, CDR1 is SGHAT and CDR2 is FQNNGV. There are 15 residues in the CDR3. CDR3 bases: TGTGCCAGCAGCTTTGGGCTATCCGGCACAGATACGCGGTATTTT. It yields the protein CASSFGLSGTDTRYF.

This chain uses TRBV7-3 with TRBJ2-1, with 7 bases that match TRBD2. This CDR3 contains 19 residues. CDR1 SGHTA and CDR2 FQGTGA come from the germline V gene. The V gene end was trimmed by 1 base and the J gene end by 6 bases; junction bases not matched to a gene: 18. DNA for the CDR3: TGTGCCAGCAGCTTAAGGGGTGGGTTAGCGGGTTTTGATTTCAATGAGCAGTTCTTC. Translated: CASSLRGGLAGFDFNEQFF.

This clonotype was detected only a few times. The J gene is TRBJ2-1, the V gene TRBV9; 12 bases agree with TRBD2. This CDR3 contains 15 residues. The ends lost 1 base at V and 7 bases at J; junction bases unmatched: 3. Per germline, CDR1 SGDLS and CDR2 YYNGEE. The CDR3 region has the DNA TGTGCCAGCAGCGTATTTACTAGCGGGAGGAATGAGCAGTTCTTC. Amino acids: CASSVFTSGRNEQFF.

A few counts support this clonotype. The genes are TRBV2 and TRBJ2-7; 9 nucleotides match TRBD1. V was pared by 10 bases and J by 2 bases, with 6 bases of the junction left unmatched. The CDR3 extends over 13 amino acids. Germline CDR1 and CDR2: SNHLY and FYNNEI. CDR3 bases: TGTGCCATCCTTACAGGGGGCACCTACGAGCAGTACTTC. Translated, it gives CAILTGGTYEQYF.

In this sample, this clonotype turned up a few times. CDR3 sequence reads: CASSPTSGSLSYEQYF. CDR3 sequence (DNA): TGTGCCAGCTCACCGACTAGCGGGAGTCTATCCTACGAGCAGTACTTC. The chain couples TRBV18 to TRBJ2-7, with 12 bases fitting TRBD2. Germline values: CDR1 KGHSH, CDR2 LQKENI. The CDR3 contains 16 residues. V was pared by 3 bases and J by 1 base, with 4 bases of the junction left unmatched.

The rearrangement joins TRBV10-1 to TRBJ2-7, with 10 nucleotides matching TRBD2. Germline CDR1 WNHNN, CDR2 SYGVQD (reference sequence). V was clipped by 3 bases and J by 4 bases; unmatched bases: 3. The CDR3 is 14 amino acids. The CDR3 DNA follows: TGCGCCAGCAGTGAAAAACTAGCGGGGTACGAGCAGTACTTC. Protein product: CASSEKLAGYEQYF.

This clonotype was observed many times. The chain links TRBV7-9 to TRBJ2-7; 8 nucleotides match TRBD2. CDR3 size: 15 residues. V gave up 3 bases and J gave up 9 bases; unmatched junction bases: 13. Germline V gene lookup returns CDR1 SEHNR and CDR2 FQNEAQ (reference sequence). CDR3 in DNA: TGTGCCAGCAGCTTTGCGGGAGGCTCGGATTCAGGGCAGTACTTC. Its protein product is CASSFAGGSDSGQYF.

In this sample, this clonotype turned up many times. The chain combines TRBV30 with TRBJ1-4, with 9 nucleotides matching TRBD1. Germline CDR1 GTSNPN, CDR2 SVGIG (reference sequence). This CDR3 contains 13 residues. The V segment lost 3 bases and the J segment 8 bases; nucleotides outside the gene matches: 4. This chain's CDR3 is CAWSGQGREKLFF. CDR3 DNA sequence: TGTGCCTGGAGCGGACAGGGGAGGGAAAAACTGTTTTTT.

Only a few counts were recorded for this clonotype. The V and J genes are TRBV7-9 and TRBJ1-1; D remains unclear. The germline V gene encodes CDR1 SEHNR and CDR2 FQNEAQ (reference sequence). The CDR3 spans 17 residues. V gave up 4 bases and J gave up 7 bases, with 25 bases separating them. In DNA, the CDR3 is TGTGCCAGCAGCTCGATCGGGCCCGGCGGGAAATTTGATGAAGCTTTCTTT. Translated, it gives CASSSIGPGGKFDEAFF.

This clonotype appeared a few times. The gene calls are TRBV18 and TRBJ2-7, with D unresolved. The CDR3 length is 13 residues. CDR1 is KGHSH, CDR2 LQKENI, per germline. The V end was cut by 3 bases, the J end by 2 bases, with 8 bases between. CDR3 amino acids: CASSPKGPYEQYF. CDR3 DNA sequence: TGTGCCAGCTCACCTAAGGGCCCCTACGAGCAGTACTTC. Based on the CDR3 plus reference TRBV18 and TRBJ2-7, the full variable domain is NAGVMQNPRHLVRRRGQEARLRCSPMKGHSHVYWYRQLPEEGLKFMVYLQKENIIDESGMPKERFSAEFPKEGPSILRIQQVVRGDSAAYFCASSPKGPYEQYFGPGTRLTVT.